This T cell receptor beta chain is drawn from a study of radiation and T cells in renal cell carcinoma. Here immunoSEQ multiplex PCR was the method, and the copy in TCRdb shows in-frame clones only, minus some. Seen here are some 110,000 clones, roughly 80% observed once, and the top ten hold about 3%. Time point here: baseline pretreatment blood. The sample's treatment: 15 Gy SBRT to primary tumor, nephrectomy 4 weeks later. After SBRT, blood was collected at 2 and 4 weeks, plus baseline. Trimming shortened V by 3 bases and J by 6 bases, and 11 bases separated the two germline ends. The germline gives CDR1 MDHEN, CDR2 SYDVKM. The CDR3 totals 13 residues. Study-wide results and limits: No pretreatment tumor biopsies were available for baseline clonotypes.

As to this clone: The antigen remains unidentified.

This specimen consisted of blood, obtained from a patient whose treatment included radiotherapy and nephrectomy. This chain links TRBV28 with TRBJ1-2; TRBD1 might be the D (6 bases). This receptor was taken from a woman aged 55-70 years with renal cell carcinoma. The CDR3 spells CASSLGQGDGYTF. CDR3 nucleotide sequence: TGTGCCAGCAGTTTGGGACAAGGGGATGGCTACACCTTC.